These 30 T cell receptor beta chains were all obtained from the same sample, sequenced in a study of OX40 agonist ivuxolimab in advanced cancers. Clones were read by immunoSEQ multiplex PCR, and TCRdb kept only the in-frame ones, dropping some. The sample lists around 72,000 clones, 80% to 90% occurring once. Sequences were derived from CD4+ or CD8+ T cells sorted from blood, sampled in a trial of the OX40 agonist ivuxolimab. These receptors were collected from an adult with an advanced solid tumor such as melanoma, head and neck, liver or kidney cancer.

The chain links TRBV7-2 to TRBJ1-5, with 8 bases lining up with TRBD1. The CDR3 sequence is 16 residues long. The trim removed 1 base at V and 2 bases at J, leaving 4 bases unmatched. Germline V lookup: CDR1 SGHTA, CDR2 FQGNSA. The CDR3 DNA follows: TGTGCCAGCAGCTTAGTAGGGACAGGAGGCAATCAGCCCCAGCATTTT. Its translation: CASSLVGTGGNQPQHF.

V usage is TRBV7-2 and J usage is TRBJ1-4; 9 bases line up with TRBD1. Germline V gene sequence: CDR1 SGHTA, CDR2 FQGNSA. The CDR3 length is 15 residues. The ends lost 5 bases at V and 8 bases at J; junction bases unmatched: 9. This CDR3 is CASSPRTGAKEKLFF. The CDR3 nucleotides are TGTGCCAGCAGCCCGCGGACAGGGGCGAAGGAAAAACTGTTTTTT. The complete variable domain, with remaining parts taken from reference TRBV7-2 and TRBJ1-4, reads GAGVSQSPSNKVTEKGKDVELRCDPISGHTALYWYRQSLGQGLEFLIYFQGNSAPDKSGLPSDRFSAERTGGSVSTLTIQRTQQEDSAVYLCASSPRTGAKEKLFFGSGTQLSVL.

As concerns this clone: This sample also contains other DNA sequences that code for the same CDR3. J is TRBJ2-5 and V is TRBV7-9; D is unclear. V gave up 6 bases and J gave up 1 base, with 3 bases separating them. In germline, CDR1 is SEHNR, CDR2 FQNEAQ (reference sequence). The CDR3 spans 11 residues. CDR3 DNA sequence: TGTGCCAGCAGTTCCCAAGAGACCCAGTACTTC. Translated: CASSSQETQYF.

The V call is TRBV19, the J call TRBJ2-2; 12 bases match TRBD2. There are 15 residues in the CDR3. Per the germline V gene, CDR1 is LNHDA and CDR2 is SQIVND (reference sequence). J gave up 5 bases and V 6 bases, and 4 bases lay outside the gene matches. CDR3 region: CASRKGTSGTGELFF. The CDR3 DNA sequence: TGTGCCAGTAGAAAGGGGACTAGCGGGACCGGGGAGCTGTTTTTT.

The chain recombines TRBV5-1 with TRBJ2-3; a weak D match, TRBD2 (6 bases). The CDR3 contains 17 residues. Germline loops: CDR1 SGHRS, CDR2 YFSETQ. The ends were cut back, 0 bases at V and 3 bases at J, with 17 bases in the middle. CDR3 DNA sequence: TGCGCCAGCAGCTTGGCCGGAGCGGGTCTAGGAACAGATACGCAGTATTTT. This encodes CASSLAGAGLGTDTQYF.

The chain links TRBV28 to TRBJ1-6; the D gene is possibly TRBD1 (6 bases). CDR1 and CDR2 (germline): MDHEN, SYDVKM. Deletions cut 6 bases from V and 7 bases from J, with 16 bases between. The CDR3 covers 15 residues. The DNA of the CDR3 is TGTGCCAGCAGCCGGGCACAGGGCAGGAATTCACCCCTCCACTTT. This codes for CASSRAQGRNSPLHF. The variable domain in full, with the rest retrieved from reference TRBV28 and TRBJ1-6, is DVKVTQSSRYLVKRTGEKVFLECVQDMDHENMFWYRQDPGLGLRLIYFSYDVKMKEKGDIPEGYSVSREKKERFSLILESASTNQTSMYLCASSRAQGRNSPLHFGNGTRLTVT.

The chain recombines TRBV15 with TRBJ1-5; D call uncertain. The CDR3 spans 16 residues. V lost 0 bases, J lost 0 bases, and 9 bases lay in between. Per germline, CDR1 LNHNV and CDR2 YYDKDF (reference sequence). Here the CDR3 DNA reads TGTGCCACCAGCAGAGAATATGGGAATAGCAATCAGCCCCAGCATTTT. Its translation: CATSREYGNSNQPQHF. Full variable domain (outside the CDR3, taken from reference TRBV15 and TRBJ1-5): DAMVIQNPRYQVTQFGKPVTLSCSQTLNHNVMYWYQQKSSQAPKLLFHYYDKDFNNEADTPDNFQSRRPNTSFCFLDIRSPGLGDTAMYLCATSREYGNSNQPQHFGDGTRLSIL.

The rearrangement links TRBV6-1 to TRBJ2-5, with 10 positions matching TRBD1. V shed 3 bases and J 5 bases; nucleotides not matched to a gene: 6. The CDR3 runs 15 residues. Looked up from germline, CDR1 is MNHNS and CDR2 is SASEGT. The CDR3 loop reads CASSERQGAWETQYF. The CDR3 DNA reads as TGTGCCAGCAGTGAGAGACAGGGGGCGTGGGAGACCCAGTACTTC.

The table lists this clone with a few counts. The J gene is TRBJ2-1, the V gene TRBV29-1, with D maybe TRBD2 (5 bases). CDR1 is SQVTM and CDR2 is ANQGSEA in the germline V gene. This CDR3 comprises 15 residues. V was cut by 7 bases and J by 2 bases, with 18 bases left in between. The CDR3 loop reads CSAPGGQPPYNEQFF. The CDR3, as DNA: TGCAGCGCCCCGGGCGGGCAGCCGCCCTACAATGAGCAGTTCTTC.

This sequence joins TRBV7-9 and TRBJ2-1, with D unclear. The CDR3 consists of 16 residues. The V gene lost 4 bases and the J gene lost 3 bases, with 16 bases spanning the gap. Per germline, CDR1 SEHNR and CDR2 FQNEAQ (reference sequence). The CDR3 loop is CASSSRPGGLYNEQFF. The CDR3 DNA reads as TGTGCCAGCAGCTCCCGGCCAGGTGGGCTCTACAATGAGCAGTTCTTC.

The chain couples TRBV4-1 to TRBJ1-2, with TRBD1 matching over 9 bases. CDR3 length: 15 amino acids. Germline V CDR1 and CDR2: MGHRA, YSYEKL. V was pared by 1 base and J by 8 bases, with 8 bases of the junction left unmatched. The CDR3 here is CASSQVPGTGSGYTF. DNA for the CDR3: TGCGCCAGCAGCCAAGTCCCTGGGACAGGGTCCGGCTACACCTTC.

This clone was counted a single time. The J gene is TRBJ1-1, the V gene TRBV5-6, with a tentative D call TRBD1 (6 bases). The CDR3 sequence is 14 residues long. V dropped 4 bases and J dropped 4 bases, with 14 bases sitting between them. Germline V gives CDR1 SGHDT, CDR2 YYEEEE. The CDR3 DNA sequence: TGTGCCAGCAGCGGTAGGGGGGAGAGCACTGAAGCTTTCTTT. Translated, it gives CASSGRGESTEAFF.

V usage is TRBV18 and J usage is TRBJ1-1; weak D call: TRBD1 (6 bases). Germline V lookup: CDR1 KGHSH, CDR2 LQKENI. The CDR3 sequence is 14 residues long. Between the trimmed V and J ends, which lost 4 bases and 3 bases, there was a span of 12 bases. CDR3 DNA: TGTGCCAGCTCACTTGGGTCAGGGGACACTGAAGCTTTCTTT. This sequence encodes CASSLGSGDTEAFF. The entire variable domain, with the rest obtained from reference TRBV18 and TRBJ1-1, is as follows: NAGVMQNPRHLVRRRGQEARLRCSPMKGHSHVYWYRQLPEEGLKFMVYLQKENIIDESGMPKERFSAEFPKEGPSILRIQQVVRGDSAAYFCASSLGSGDTEAFFGQGTRLTVV.

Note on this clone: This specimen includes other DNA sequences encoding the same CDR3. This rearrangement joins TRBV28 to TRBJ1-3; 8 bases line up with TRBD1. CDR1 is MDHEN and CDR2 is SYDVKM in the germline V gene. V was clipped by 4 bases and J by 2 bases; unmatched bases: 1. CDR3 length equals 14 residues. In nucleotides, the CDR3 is TGTGCCAGCAGTTCAGGGGGCGCTGGAAACACCATATATTTT. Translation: CASSSGGAGNTIYF.

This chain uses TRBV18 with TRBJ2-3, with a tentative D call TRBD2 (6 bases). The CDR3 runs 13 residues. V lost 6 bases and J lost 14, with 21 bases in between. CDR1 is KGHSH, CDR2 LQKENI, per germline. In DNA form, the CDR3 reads TGTGCCAGCTCGCCCATGGCAGCGGGTGAGAGGTATTTT. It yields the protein CASSPMAAGERYF.

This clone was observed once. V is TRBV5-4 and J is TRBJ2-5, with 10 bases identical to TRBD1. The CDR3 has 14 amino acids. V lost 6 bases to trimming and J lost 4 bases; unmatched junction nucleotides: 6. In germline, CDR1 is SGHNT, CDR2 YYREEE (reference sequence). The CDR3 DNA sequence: TGTGCCAGCACCCAAGACAGGGGGCGAGAGACCCAGTACTTC. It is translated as CASTQDRGRETQYF.

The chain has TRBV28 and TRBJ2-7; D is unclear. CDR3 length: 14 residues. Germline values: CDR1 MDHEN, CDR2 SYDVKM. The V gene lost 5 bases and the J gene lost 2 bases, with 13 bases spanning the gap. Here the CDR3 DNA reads TGTGCCAGCAGTACACCATATCCGCCCTACGAGCAGTACTTC. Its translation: CASSTPYPPYEQYF.

The CDR3 sequence: CASSLEASGYNEQFF. The CDR3 bases are TGCGCCAGCAGCTTGGAGGCTAGCGGTTACAATGAGCAGTTCTTC. V and J are TRBV5-1 and TRBJ2-1, with 7 positions matching TRBD2. Germline CDR1 and CDR2: SGHRS and YFSETQ. V was clipped by 0 bases and J by 4 bases; unmatched bases: 4. The CDR3 has 15 residues.

The CDR3 sequence is CASSLSGPSTDTQYF. The DNA for the CDR3 is TGCGCCAGCAGCTTAAGCGGGCCGAGCACAGATACGCAGTATTTT. The V call is TRBV5-1, the J call TRBJ2-3, with D possibly being TRBD2 (6 bases). This CDR3 spans 15 amino acids. Germline V gene lookup returns CDR1 SGHRS and CDR2 YFSETQ. V lost 2 bases to trimming and J lost 0 bases, with 10 bases between them.

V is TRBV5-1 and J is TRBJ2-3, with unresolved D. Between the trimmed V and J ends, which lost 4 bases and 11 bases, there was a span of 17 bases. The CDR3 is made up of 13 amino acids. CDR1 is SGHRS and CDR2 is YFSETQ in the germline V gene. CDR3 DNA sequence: TGCGCCAGCAGCCAGGACCACGGTTTTGGGCAGTATTTT. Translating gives CASSQDHGFGQYF.

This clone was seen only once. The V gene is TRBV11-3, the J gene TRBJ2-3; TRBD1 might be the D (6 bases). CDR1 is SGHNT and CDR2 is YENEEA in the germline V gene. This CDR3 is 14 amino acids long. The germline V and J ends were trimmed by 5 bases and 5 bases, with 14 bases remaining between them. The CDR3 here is CASSPGSRGDTQYF. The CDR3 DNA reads TGTGCCAGCAGCCCTGGTTCCAGGGGAGATACGCAGTATTTT.

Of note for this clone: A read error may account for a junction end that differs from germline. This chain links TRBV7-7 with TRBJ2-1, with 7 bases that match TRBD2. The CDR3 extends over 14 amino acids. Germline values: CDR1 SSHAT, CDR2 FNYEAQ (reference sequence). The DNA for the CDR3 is TGTGCTAGCAGCTCTAGCGGAAATTACAATGAGCAGTTCTTC. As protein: CASSSSGNYNEQFF.

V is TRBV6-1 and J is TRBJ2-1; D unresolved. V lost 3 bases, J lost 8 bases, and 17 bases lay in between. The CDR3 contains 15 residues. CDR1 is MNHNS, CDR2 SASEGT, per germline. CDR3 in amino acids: CASSDPRIAADEQFF. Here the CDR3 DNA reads TGTGCCAGCAGTGATCCCCGTATCGCCGCCGATGAGCAGTTCTTC.

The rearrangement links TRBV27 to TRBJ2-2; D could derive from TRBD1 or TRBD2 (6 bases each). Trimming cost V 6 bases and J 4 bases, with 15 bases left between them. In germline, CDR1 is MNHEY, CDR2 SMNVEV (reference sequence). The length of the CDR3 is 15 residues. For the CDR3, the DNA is TGTGCCAGCAGGGTAGGGGGGACGGGCACCGGGGAGCTGTTTTTT. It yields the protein CASRVGGTGTGELFF.

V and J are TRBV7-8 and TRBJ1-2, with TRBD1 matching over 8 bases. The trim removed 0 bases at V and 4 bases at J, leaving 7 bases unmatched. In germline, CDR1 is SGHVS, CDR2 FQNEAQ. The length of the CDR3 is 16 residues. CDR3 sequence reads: CASSLAMAGGSYGYTF. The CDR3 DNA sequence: TGTGCCAGCAGCTTAGCGATGGCAGGGGGCTCCTATGGCTACACCTTC.

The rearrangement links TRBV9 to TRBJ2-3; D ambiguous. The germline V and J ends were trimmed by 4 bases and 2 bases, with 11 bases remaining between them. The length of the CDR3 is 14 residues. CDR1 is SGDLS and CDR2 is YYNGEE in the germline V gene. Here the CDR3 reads CASSRAGFTDTQYF. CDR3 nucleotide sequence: TGTGCCAGCAGCCGAGCAGGATTCACAGATACGCAGTATTTT.

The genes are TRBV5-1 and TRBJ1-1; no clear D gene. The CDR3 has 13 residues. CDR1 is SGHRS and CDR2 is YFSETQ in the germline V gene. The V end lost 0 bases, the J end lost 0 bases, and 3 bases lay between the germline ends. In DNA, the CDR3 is TGCGCCAGCAGCTTGGTACTGAACACTGAAGCTTTCTTT. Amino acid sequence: CASSLVLNTEAFF.

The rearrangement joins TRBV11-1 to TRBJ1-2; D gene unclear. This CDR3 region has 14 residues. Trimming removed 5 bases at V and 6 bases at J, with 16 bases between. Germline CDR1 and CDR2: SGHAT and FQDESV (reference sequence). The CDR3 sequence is CASSPPSNSHGYTF. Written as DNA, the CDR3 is TGTGCCAGCAGCCCCCCCTCAAATTCCCATGGCTACACCTTC.

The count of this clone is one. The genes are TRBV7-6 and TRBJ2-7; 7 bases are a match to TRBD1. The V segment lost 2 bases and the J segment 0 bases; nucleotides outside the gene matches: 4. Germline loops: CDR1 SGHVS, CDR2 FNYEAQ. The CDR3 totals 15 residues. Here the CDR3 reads CASSLRTGSSYEQYF. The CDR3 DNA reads TGTGCCAGCAGCTTAAGGACAGGAAGCTCCTACGAGCAGTACTTC.

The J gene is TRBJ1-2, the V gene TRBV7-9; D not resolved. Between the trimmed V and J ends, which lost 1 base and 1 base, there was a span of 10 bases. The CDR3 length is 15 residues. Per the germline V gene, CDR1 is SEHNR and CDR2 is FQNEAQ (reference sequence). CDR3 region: CASSLDTGGNYGYTF. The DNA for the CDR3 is TGTGCCAGCAGCTTAGATACGGGAGGTAACTATGGCTACACCTTC.